The 2 T cell receptor beta chains in this list originate from one sample, sequenced in a study of OX40 agonist ivuxolimab in advanced cancers. Produced via immunoSEQ multiplex PCR; TCRdb's table is partial and in-frame only. The sample has 8,000 to 13,000 clones; around 80% are singletons. The sequenced sample was CD4+ or CD8+ T cells sorted from blood, obtained in a trial of the OX40 agonist ivuxolimab. The receptors shown here come from an adult with an advanced solid tumor such as melanoma, head and neck, liver or kidney cancer.

This clone occurred a few times. The V gene is TRBV5-1, the J gene TRBJ2-3; 9 positions match TRBD2. The germline gives CDR1 SGHRS, CDR2 YFSETQ. This CDR3 contains 16 residues. Trimming cost V 0 bases and J 1 base; bases outside gene matches: 3. CDR3 coding DNA: TGCGCCAGCAGCTTGGTTGGCGGGAGGGGCACAGATACGCAGTATTTT. This gives the protein CASSLVGGRGTDTQYF. Complete variable domain (other parts from reference TRBV5-1 and TRBJ2-3): KAGVTQTPRYLIKTRGQQVTLSCSPISGHRSVSWYQQTPGQGLQFLFEYFSETQRNKGNFPGRFSGRQFSNSRSEMNVSTLELGDSALYLCASSLVGGRGTDTQYFGPGTRLTVL.

The chain joins TRBV27 to TRBJ2-1; TRBD2 agrees at 10 bases. The length of the CDR3 is 19 residues. Losses at the gene ends were 0 bases for V and 0 bases for J; bases not matched to a gene: 8. Germline values: CDR1 MNHEY, CDR2 SMNVEV (reference sequence). CDR3 bases: TGTGCCAGCAGTTTATCCCCTAGCGGGAGCATTAGCTCCTACAATGAGCAGTTCTTC. Translation gives CASSLSPSGSISSYNEQFF.